Listed below are T cell receptor beta chains from one sample, sequenced in a study of cytotoxic CD8 clonotypes in ibrutinib-treated CLL. This table comes from immunoSEQ multiplex PCR, and its TCRdb copy is limited to in-frame clones, with some not included. Of 100,000 to 150,000 clones listed, 80% to 90% are singletons. The sequences come from PBMCs, collected after 24 months of ibrutinib treatment. These receptor sequences come from a human donor with chronic lymphocytic leukemia. Both conserved end residues are part of each CDR3. A D gene is named only where the DNA matches it firmly. For some rows the clone size is stated as once, few or many, or as a class when expanded; others skip it.

D gene: -
clone size: -
V gene: TRBV6-1
J gene: TRBJ2-5
CDR3 length: 14
CDR3 DNA: TGTGCCAGCACGAACGGGGGCGGACCGCGGACCCAGTACTTC
CDR3 protein: CASTNGGGPRTQYF

D gene: -
clone size: -
V gene: TRBV7-7
J gene: TRBJ2-1
CDR3 length: 10
CDR3 DNA: TGTGCTAGCAGCCCAAATGAGCAGTTCTTC
CDR3 protein: CASSPNEQFF

D gene: -
clone size: -
V gene: TRBV18
J gene: TRBJ2-3
CDR3 length: 13
CDR3 DNA: TGTGCCAGCTCACCTAGAGGGGCAGATACGCAGTATTTT
CDR3 protein: CASSPRGADTQYF

D gene: -
clone size: -
V gene: TRBV28
J gene: TRBJ1-2
CDR3 length: 15
CDR3 DNA: TGTGCCAGCAGACACCGACTACGCGGAGCGTATGGCTACACCTTC
CDR3 protein: CASRHRLRGAYGYTF

D gene: -
clone size: once
V gene: TRBV28
J gene: TRBJ2-2
CDR3 length: 12
CDR3 DNA: TGTGCCAGCAGTTTATTTCCAGGGGAGCTGTTTTTT
CDR3 protein: CASSLFPGELFF

D gene: -
clone size: -
V gene: TRBV9
J gene: TRBJ1-2
CDR3 length: 16
CDR3 DNA: TGTGCCAGCAGCGCACAGACGACGGTAGCTAACTATGGCTACACCTTC
CDR3 protein: CASSAQTTVANYGYTF

D gene: -
clone size: -
V gene: TRBV19
J gene: TRBJ1-1
CDR3 length: 14
CDR3 DNA: TGTGCCAGTAGTATTGGGTCGGCGAACACTGAAGCTTTCTTT
CDR3 protein: CASSIGSANTEAFF

D gene: TRBD1
clone size: -
V gene: TRBV9
J gene: TRBJ2-7
CDR3 length: 14
CDR3 DNA: TGTGCCAGCAGCCTAACAGGGGGCCCCTACGAGCAGTACTTC
CDR3 protein: CASSLTGGPYEQYF

D gene: -
clone size: -
V gene: TRBV28
J gene: TRBJ2-5
CDR3 length: 13
CDR3 DNA: TGTGCCAGCAGGCCACCTCCGGGGGAGACCCAGTACTTC
CDR3 protein: CASRPPPGETQYF

D gene: -
clone size: -
V gene: TRBV14
J gene: TRBJ1-2
CDR3 length: 14
CDR3 DNA: TGTGCCAGCAGCCATCAAAGGGGAAACTATGGCTACACCTTC
CDR3 protein: CASSHQRGNYGYTF

D gene: -
clone size: -
V gene: TRBV28
J gene: TRBJ2-1
CDR3 length: 17
CDR3 DNA: TGTGCCAGCAGCCGACCCGTCTGGCGGGTATCGTACAATGAGCAGTTCTTC
CDR3 protein: CASSRPVWRVSYNEQFF

D gene: -
clone size: once
V gene: TRBV5-1
J gene: TRBJ2-7
CDR3 length: 15
CDR3 DNA: TGCGCCAGCAGTCAGCTGGCGGGACGACCCTACGAGCAGTACTTC
CDR3 protein: CASSQLAGRPYEQYF

D gene: -
clone size: once
V gene: TRBV28
J gene: TRBJ2-2
CDR3 length: 14
CDR3 DNA: TGTGCCAGCAGTAGAAGAGGTAACACCGGGGAGCTGTTTTTT
CDR3 protein: CASSRRGNTGELFF

D gene: -
clone size: -
V gene: TRBV18
J gene: TRBJ2-5
CDR3 length: 15
CDR3 DNA: TGTGCCAGCTCACCAGTGTCGCCGAGGTTGGGGACCCAGTACTTC
CDR3 protein: CASSPVSPRLGTQYF

D gene: TRBD1
clone size: -
V gene: TRBV28
J gene: TRBJ1-5
CDR3 length: 17
CDR3 DNA: TGTGCCAGCAGTCACCCGACAGGGCGAGGTAGCAATCAGCCCCAGCATTTT
CDR3 protein: CASSHPTGRGSNQPQHF

D gene: -
clone size: -
V gene: TRBV19
J gene: TRBJ1-1
CDR3 length: 14
CDR3 DNA: TGTGCCAGTAGAACTGGTAGCTTGAACACTGAAGCTTTCTTT
CDR3 protein: CASRTGSLNTEAFF

D gene: TRBD2
clone size: -
V gene: TRBV7-8
J gene: TRBJ2-1
CDR3 length: 15
CDR3 DNA: TGTGCCAGCAGCCGTGGGCTAGCGGGGGAAAGCGAGCAGTTCTTC
CDR3 protein: CASSRGLAGESEQFF

D gene: -
clone size: -
V gene: TRBV7-9
J gene: TRBJ2-5
CDR3 length: 14
CDR3 DNA: TGTGCCAGCAGCTTATTCTGGGGGAGAGAGACCCAGTACTTC
CDR3 protein: CASSLFWGRETQYF

D gene: -
clone size: -
V gene: TRBV7-9
J gene: TRBJ2-7
CDR3 length: 13
CDR3 DNA: TGTGCCAGCAGCATAGGACGGTCCTACGAGCAGTACTTC
CDR3 protein: CASSIGRSYEQYF

D gene: -
clone size: -
V gene: TRBV5-1
J gene: TRBJ2-3
CDR3 length: 14
CDR3 DNA: TGCGCCAGCAGCCCCCTACAGAACACAGATACGCAGTATTTT
CDR3 protein: CASSPLQNTDTQYF

D gene: -
clone size: -
V gene: TRBV28
J gene: TRBJ2-1
CDR3 length: 12
CDR3 DNA: TGTGCCAGCAGATCGGGCTCCCCTGAGCAGTTCTTC
CDR3 protein: CASRSGSPEQFF

D gene: -
clone size: -
V gene: TRBV11-2
J gene: TRBJ1-6
CDR3 length: 15
CDR3 DNA: TGTGCCAGCAGCTTAGGGGGCTGGTATAATTCACCCCTCCACTTT
CDR3 protein: CASSLGGWYNSPLHF

D gene: TRBD1
clone size: -
V gene: TRBV9
J gene: TRBJ1-3
CDR3 length: 15
CDR3 DNA: TGTGCCAGCAGCGTAGATCAGGGGGAGGGAAACACCATATATTTT
CDR3 protein: CASSVDQGEGNTIYF

D gene: -
clone size: -
V gene: TRBV18
J gene: TRBJ2-7
CDR3 length: 13
CDR3 DNA: TGTGCCAGCTCACGGACGACAGGCTACGAGCAGTACTTC
CDR3 protein: CASSRTTGYEQYF

D gene: TRBD2
clone size: -
V gene: TRBV19
J gene: TRBJ2-5
CDR3 length: 15
CDR3 DNA: TGTGCCAGCCGCCATGTAGCGGGGGGGCAGGAGACCCAGTACTTC
CDR3 protein: CASRHVAGGQETQYF

D gene: -
clone size: once
V gene: TRBV21-1
J gene: TRBJ2-5
CDR3 length: 16
CDR3 DNA: TGTGCCAGCAGCAAATGGGGGGGGAACAGGTCGGAGACCCAGTACTTC
CDR3 protein: CASSKWGGNRSETQYF

D gene: -
clone size: -
V gene: TRBV19
J gene: TRBJ1-2
CDR3 length: 15
CDR3 DNA: TGTGCCAGCATCGACGGGGTCGGGGACCTCTATGGCTACACCTTC
CDR3 protein: CASIDGVGDLYGYTF

D gene: -
clone size: -
V gene: TRBV29-1
J gene: TRBJ1-3
CDR3 length: 15
CDR3 DNA: TGCAGCGTTGCCCCTCGTGACGCAGCAGGAAACACCATATATTTT
CDR3 protein: CSVAPRDAAGNTIYF

D gene: -
clone size: -
V gene: TRBV15
J gene: TRBJ2-5
CDR3 length: 13
CDR3 DNA: TGTGCCACCAGCAGAGATCGAATGGAGACCCAGTACTTC
CDR3 protein: CATSRDRMETQYF

D gene: TRBD2
clone size: -
V gene: TRBV4-3
J gene: TRBJ2-7
CDR3 length: 16
CDR3 DNA: TGCGCCAGCAGCCTCCTCCGCAATAGCGGGAGCGACGAGCAGTACTTC
CDR3 protein: CASSLLRNSGSDEQYF

D gene: TRBD1
clone size: -
V gene: TRBV6-5
J gene: TRBJ1-5
CDR3 length: 15
CDR3 DNA: TGTGCCAGCAGCAGACAGGGGTTTAGCAATCAGCCCCAGCATTTT
CDR3 protein: CASSRQGFSNQPQHF

D gene: TRBD1
clone size: once
V gene: TRBV7-3
J gene: TRBJ2-3
CDR3 length: 17
CDR3 DNA: TGTGCCAGCAGCTTAGACCCCGGGACAGGGTACACAGATACGCAGTATTTT
CDR3 protein: CASSLDPGTGYTDTQYF

D gene: -
clone size: once
V gene: TRBV2
J gene: TRBJ2-1
CDR3 length: 14
CDR3 DNA: TGTGCCAGCAGTTCGAACAGGGGAGGCAATGAGCAGTTCTTC
CDR3 protein: CASSSNRGGNEQFF

D gene: -
clone size: -
V gene: TRBV9
J gene: TRBJ2-1
CDR3 length: 16
CDR3 DNA: TGTGCCAGCAGCCAAATTCAGGGATTCTCCTACAATGAGCAGTTCTTC
CDR3 protein: CASSQIQGFSYNEQFF

D gene: -
clone size: -
V gene: TRBV7-2
J gene: TRBJ1-3
CDR3 length: 15
CDR3 DNA: TGTGCCAGCAGCTTAGAGGCAGGGACAGGAAACACCATATATTTT
CDR3 protein: CASSLEAGTGNTIYF

D gene: TRBD1
clone size: -
V gene: TRBV5-1
J gene: TRBJ1-2
CDR3 length: 15
CDR3 DNA: TGCGCCAGCAGCCGGAGGGAACAGGGGGCCTATGGCTACACCTTC
CDR3 protein: CASSRREQGAYGYTF

D gene: -
clone size: -
V gene: TRBV7-9
J gene: TRBJ1-1
CDR3 length: 12
CDR3 DNA: TGTGCCAGCAGCACCTCGTACACTGAAGCTTTCTTT
CDR3 protein: CASSTSYTEAFF

D gene: TRBD1
clone size: -
V gene: TRBV5-4
J gene: TRBJ1-4
CDR3 length: 16
CDR3 DNA: TGTGCCAGCAGCTCACAGGGGGGCGCGTCTAATGAAAAACTGTTTTTT
CDR3 protein: CASSSQGGASNEKLFF

D gene: -
clone size: -
V gene: TRBV5-8
J gene: TRBJ2-3
CDR3 length: 13
CDR3 DNA: TGTGCCAGCAGCTTGACAGGCACAGATACGCAGTATTTT
CDR3 protein: CASSLTGTDTQYF

D gene: -
clone size: -
V gene: TRBV7-3
J gene: TRBJ2-1
CDR3 length: 14
CDR3 DNA: TGTGCCAGCAGCTTATGGGCAGGGGTCAATGAGCAGTTCTTC
CDR3 protein: CASSLWAGVNEQFF

D gene: TRBD1
clone size: -
V gene: TRBV28
J gene: TRBJ2-7
CDR3 length: 15
CDR3 DNA: TGTGCCAGCAGTTTAGCCGGGACAGGGGGCCACGAGCAGTACTTC
CDR3 protein: CASSLAGTGGHEQYF

D gene: TRBD2
clone size: -
V gene: TRBV5-4
J gene: TRBJ2-1
CDR3 length: 16
CDR3 DNA: TGTGCCAGCAGCTACGGGACTAGCGGGCTAAACAATGAGCAGTTCTTC
CDR3 protein: CASSYGTSGLNNEQFF